Listed below are T cell receptor beta chains from one sample, sequenced in a study of T cell responses to AZD1222 COVID-19 vaccine. Produced via immunoSEQ multiplex PCR; TCRdb's table is partial and in-frame only. The sample records about 140,000 clones, roughly 89% being singletons. Material: peripheral blood, obtained on day 0 of AZD1222 vaccination. These receptors came from an adult in good health. Each CDR3 is given with its conserved first and last residue. A D gene is named only where the DNA matches it firmly. The size of a clone is reported for some rows only, either as once, few or many, or as a class for expanded clones.

j_gene,v_gene,abundance,d_gene,CDR3aa
TRBJ2-7,TRBV4-1,.,TRBD1,CASSKDRGPPYEQYF
TRBJ1-1,TRBV4-3,.,TRBD1,CASSQGITGVDTEAFF
TRBJ2-7,TRBV7-6,.,.,CASSGTGTDGTYEQYF
TRBJ1-5,TRBV3-1/TRBV3-2,.,.,CASSQAQILYSNQPQHF
TRBJ1-2,TRBV10-3,.,.,CAIRSAGAEGYTF
TRBJ1-6,TRBV6-4,once,.,CASSDSQIPRGRDSPLHF
TRBJ2-1,TRBV5-1,.,.,CASSTVAHEQFF
TRBJ1-5,TRBV2,.,.,CASSEWRNQPQHF
TRBJ1-2,TRBV20-1,.,.,CSAVTAYGYTF
TRBJ2-7,TRBV28,few,.,CASSLRPGAYEQYF
TRBJ1-1,TRBV27,.,.,CASSRGRGLQFTEAFF
TRBJ1-2,TRBV28,.,.,CASRQGGEGYTF
TRBJ2-7,TRBV6-2/TRBV6-3,once,.,CASSSWSSYEQYF
TRBJ2-2,TRBV5-1,.,TRBD2,CASSSQGAGLASRAGELFF
TRBJ2-5,TRBV30,.,TRBD2,CAWRVGGLIGTQYF
TRBJ2-7,TRBV7-2,.,TRBD2,CASSLVKAGGRYEQYF
TRBJ2-3,TRBV18,.,.,CASSPGSRGFTDTQYF
TRBJ2-5,TRBV7-3,.,.,CASSLQTGFQETQYF
TRBJ1-4,TRBV5-5,.,TRBD1,CASSVSGTGRSNEKLFF
TRBJ1-1,TRBV10-3,few,.,CAISDDWGAEAFF
TRBJ2-1,TRBV19,.,.,CASTFLPPPRGGDNEQFF
TRBJ1-1,TRBV11-3,.,.,CASSLAGGNTEAFF
TRBJ2-3,TRBV7-2,.,.,CASSLGRFTDTQYF
TRBJ2-5,TRBV12-3/TRBV12-4,.,.,CASTSQGRETQYF
TRBJ1-4,TRBV4-1,.,.,CASSQEGPLNEKLFF
TRBJ2-7,TRBV9,.,TRBD2,CASSPRLAGGPGEEQYF
TRBJ1-4,TRBV5-4,.,.,CASSPPGQGGKLFF
TRBJ2-2,TRBV5-1,.,TRBD2,CASSKFLSGLEAGELFF
TRBJ2-1,TRBV4-2,.,TRBD2,CASSQSLGIAGNEQFF
TRBJ2-7,TRBV2,.,.,CASSGDSLYEQYF
TRBJ2-2,TRBV5-1,.,TRBD1,CASSWDRPTGELFF
TRBJ1-2,TRBV24-1,.,TRBD1,CATSDITGTGNGYTF
TRBJ2-7,TRBV5-6,once,.,CASTVERAPSYEQYF
TRBJ2-1,TRBV10-2,.,.,CASSESAVSVQGNEQFF
TRBJ2-1,TRBV7-2,.,.,CASSLGDSGAYNEQFF
TRBJ1-1,TRBV7-2,.,.,CASSESQGITEAFF
TRBJ2-5,TRBV24-1,.,TRBD1,CATSDPWSGGVSETQYF
TRBJ1-5,TRBV9,.,TRBD1,CASSVGTGRQPQHF
TRBJ1-2,TRBV7-8,.,.,CASSPRRAGNYGYTF
TRBJ2-5,TRBV5-4,.,TRBD2,CASGDLGGSGGRETQYF